The clone carrying this T cell receptor (beta chain) has only a few counts. Its matching antigen is unknown. This sample stems from a study of identical twins. Study outcomes and limitations: Shared out-of-frame alpha sequences (those common to twins) showed excess low generation probability. Carriage of fewer insertions was seen in abundant cord blood beta clonotypes, whereas memory repertoires showed none. Sharing of beta out-of-frame sequences by twins showed a weaker excess.

A universal primer site arose from template switching, and cDNA bore unique molecular identifiers. MiXCR was run by TCRdb on the 5' RACE reads, yielding one entry per CDR3 protein. The table shows over 550,000 distinct CDR3 sequences, with roughly 7.2% occurring only once. The length of the CDR3 is 17 residues. Germline CDR1 LGHNA, CDR2 YNFKEQ. The V end was cut by 0 bases, the J end by 2 bases, with 14 bases between. These data also featured in a second study, about yellow fever vaccine responses in identical twins.

The source is a woman younger than 35 in good health. The V gene is TRBV4-2, the J gene TRBJ2-1; tentatively, D is TRBD2 (6 bases). Sequencing was done on a sample of PBMCs. The CDR3 sequence: CASSQDPGGTAYNEQFF. The CDR3 DNA is TGTGCCAGCAGCCAAGATCCGGGCGGGACGGCCTACAATGAGCAGTTCTTC.